This T cell receptor beta chain is drawn from a study of T cells in localized non-small cell lung cancer. Points on this clone: The antigen remains unidentified. Other DNA sequences in this specimen translate into the identical CDR3.

Germline V gene data show CDR1 as SGHTA and CDR2 as FQGNSA. This CDR3 contains 14 residues. Trimming at V came to 3 bases and at J to 1 base, leaving 0 bases not matched to a gene. Libraries were prepared by immunoSEQ multiplex PCR; TCRdb keeps only in-frame clonotypes and omits some of them. Of about 78,000 clones detected, roughly four fifths appear once; the ten largest clones hold approximately 3%. Study results and limitations: The greatest T cell clonality was found in uninvolved adjacent lung (higher than in tumor). Only one tumor region was sequenced, so heterogeneity remains possible. With higher T cell density in blood came longer overall survival. Adjacent lung had a median roughly 60 of the 100 largest tumor clones.

The genes are TRBV7-2 and TRBJ2-5, with 9 bases identical to TRBD1. The clonotype was recovered from a man between 40 and 69 years old with stage I lung adenocarcinoma. Source: peripheral blood, taken before any cancer treatment. The CDR3: CASSLDRGQETQYF. CDR3 bases: TGTGCCAGCAGCTTGGACAGGGGCCAAGAGACCCAGTACTTC.